This T cell receptor (beta chain) derives from a study of CD8+ T cells in alopecia areata. Study background: Oral tofacitinib (5 to 10 mg twice daily) was administered to treated patients.

Sequencing templates came from extracted RNA that was reverse transcribed into cDNA. The table came from immunoSEQ multiplex PCR; TCRdb's copy has only in-frame clones and leaves some out. Of hundreds of thousands of clones listed, about three fifths are singletons. The CDR3 covers 14 residues. Germline CDR1 reads GTSNPN; CDR2 reads SVGIG (reference sequence). Trimming removed 0 bases from V and 6 bases from J, with 12 bases in between. The TCR was taken from a human donor with alopecia areata. The chain links TRBV30 to TRBJ1-5, with a weak D call TRBD1 (5 bases). This specimen was CD4+ T cells sorted from blood, taken at week 0. The CDR3 here is CAWSVQAGSQPQHF. Written as DNA, the CDR3 is TGTGCCTGGAGTGTACAGGCAGGGAGTCAGCCCCAGCATTTT.